A selection of T cell receptor beta chains follows, all from one sample in a study of graft-versus-host responses after intestinal transplantation. Only in-frame clones appear in the TCRdb table, and some are missing; sequencing was by immunoSEQ multiplex PCR. The sample comprises roughly 29,000 clones, about 85% of which are singletons, and roughly 11% rests with the top ten. This specimen consisted of PBMCs, obtained 450 to 480 days after intestinal transplantation. The receptor set was obtained from a human patient who received an intestinal transplant, so some T cells may come from the graft donor. Each CDR3 is given with its conserved first and last residue. Fields, in order: V gene, J gene, D gene, clone size, CDR3 protein, CDR3 DNA. A D gene is named only where the DNA matches it firmly. Where a row states a size, it is once, few, many or the class of an expanded clone; other rows omit it.

v_call: TRBV7-2
j_call: TRBJ1-2
d_call: .
clone_size: .
cdr3_aa: CASSLELPSYGYTF
cdr3_nt: TGTGCCAGCAGCTTAGAACTTCCCTCCTATGGCTACACCTTC

v_call: TRBV28
j_call: TRBJ2-5
d_call: TRBD1
clone_size: .
cdr3_aa: CASSFSWDRGWSDSGDQETQYF
cdr3_nt: TGTGCCAGCAGTTTCAGTTGGGACAGGGGTTGGTCCGACTCCGGGGATCAAGAGACCCAGTACTTC

v_call: TRBV7-9
j_call: TRBJ2-5
d_call: .
clone_size: once
cdr3_aa: CASSLRGGCGETQYF
cdr3_nt: TGTGCCAGCAGCTTGCGGGGCGGTTGCGGGGAGACCCAGTACTTC

v_call: TRBV4-1
j_call: TRBJ1-1
d_call: TRBD1
clone_size: .
cdr3_aa: CASSHAGTGGNTEAFF
cdr3_nt: TGCGCCAGCAGCCACGCCGGGACAGGCGGGAACACTGAAGCTTTCTTT

v_call: TRBV4-3
j_call: TRBJ2-1
d_call: .
clone_size: .
cdr3_aa: CASSQSSVSYNEQFF
cdr3_nt: TGCGCCAGCAGCCAATCTAGCGTCTCCTACAATGAGCAGTTCTTC

v_call: TRBV7-6
j_call: TRBJ1-2
d_call: .
clone_size: .
cdr3_aa: CASSLQANYGYTF
cdr3_nt: TGTGCCAGCAGCTTACAGGCTAACTATGGCTACACCTTC

v_call: TRBV28
j_call: TRBJ2-1
d_call: TRBD2
clone_size: .
cdr3_aa: CASSFDGLAGAHNEQFF
cdr3_nt: TGTGCCAGCAGTTTTGACGGCCTAGCGGGCGCACACAATGAGCAGTTCTTC

v_call: TRBV13
j_call: TRBJ1-2
d_call: .
clone_size: few
cdr3_aa: CASSLGRPNGYTF
cdr3_nt: TGTGCCAGCAGCTTAGGACGGCCCAATGGCTACACCTTC

v_call: TRBV29-1
j_call: TRBJ2-7
d_call: TRBD2
clone_size: .
cdr3_aa: CSVQTAGFYEQYF
cdr3_nt: TGCAGCGTACAAACAGCGGGGTTCTACGAGCAGTACTTC

v_call: TRBV7-9
j_call: TRBJ2-5
d_call: .
clone_size: .
cdr3_aa: CASSYRTDQETQYF
cdr3_nt: TGTGCCAGCAGCTACCGGACGGACCAAGAGACCCAGTACTTC

v_call: TRBV13
j_call: TRBJ1-3
d_call: .
clone_size: once
cdr3_aa: CASSLDRTGNTIYF
cdr3_nt: TGTGCCAGCAGCTTGGACCGAACTGGAAACACCATATATTTT

v_call: TRBV15
j_call: TRBJ1-2
d_call: .
clone_size: .
cdr3_aa: CATSTRTTGRGYTF
cdr3_nt: TGTGCCACCAGCACCAGGACGACGGGTCGAGGCTACACCTTC

v_call: TRBV6-1
j_call: TRBJ2-7
d_call: TRBD1
clone_size: .
cdr3_aa: CASRGGQENFYEQYF
cdr3_nt: TGTGCCAGCAGGGGGGGACAGGAGAATTTCTACGAGCAGTACTTC

v_call: TRBV6-5
j_call: TRBJ1-1
d_call: TRBD1
clone_size: .
cdr3_aa: CASSPIDRAAEAFF
cdr3_nt: TGTGCCAGCAGTCCCATTGACAGGGCCGCTGAAGCTTTCTTT

v_call: TRBV12-5
j_call: TRBJ1-4
d_call: .
clone_size: .
cdr3_aa: CASGLVRDPGCEKLFF
cdr3_nt: TGTGCTAGTGGTTTGGTCCGGGACCCCGGATGCGAAAAACTGTTTTTT

v_call: TRBV19
j_call: TRBJ2-2
d_call: .
clone_size: .
cdr3_aa: CASSIGRPTHGELFF
cdr3_nt: TGTGCCAGTAGTATTGGTCGGCCGACCCACGGGGAGCTGTTTTTT

v_call: TRBV5-1
j_call: TRBJ2-1
d_call: .
clone_size: few
cdr3_aa: CASSRGAGRINEQFF
cdr3_nt: TGCGCCAGCAGCCGGGGGGCGGGGAGGATAAATGAGCAGTTCTTC

v_call: TRBV27
j_call: TRBJ1-5
d_call: TRBD1
clone_size: .
cdr3_aa: CASSGQGRGPQHF
cdr3_nt: TGTGCCAGCAGTGGACAGGGTCGCGGGCCCCAGCATTTT

v_call: TRBV18
j_call: TRBJ1-1
d_call: TRBD1
clone_size: .
cdr3_aa: CASSLLVPGQGAKTEAFF
cdr3_nt: TGTGCCAGCTCACTACTTGTCCCGGGACAGGGGGCGAAAACTGAAGCTTTCTTT

v_call: TRBV27
j_call: TRBJ2-1
d_call: TRBD2
clone_size: .
cdr3_aa: CASSRGTSGRGNEQFF
cdr3_nt: TGTGCCAGCAGTAGGGGGACTAGCGGGAGGGGGAATGAGCAGTTCTTC

v_call: TRBV29-1
j_call: TRBJ2-7
d_call: TRBD2
clone_size: .
cdr3_aa: CSVFLESSGSYEQYF
cdr3_nt: TGCAGCGTTTTCCTGGAGTCTAGCGGCTCCTACGAGCAGTACTTC

v_call: TRBV4-1
j_call: TRBJ2-7
d_call: TRBD2
clone_size: .
cdr3_aa: CASSQRTSGGTYEQYF
cdr3_nt: TGCGCCAGCAGCCAACGGACTAGCGGAGGTACCTACGAGCAGTACTTC

v_call: TRBV6-1
j_call: TRBJ2-7
d_call: .
clone_size: .
cdr3_aa: CASSVGPESSYEQYF
cdr3_nt: TGTGCCAGCAGTGTCGGCCCAGAAAGCTCCTACGAGCAGTACTTC

v_call: TRBV2
j_call: TRBJ1-5
d_call: TRBD1
clone_size: .
cdr3_aa: CASKSTGQANQPQHF
cdr3_nt: TGTGCCAGCAAATCAACCGGACAGGCGAATCAGCCCCAGCATTTT

v_call: TRBV16
j_call: TRBJ1-6
d_call: .
clone_size: .
cdr3_aa: CASSQVAGSTRNSPLHF
cdr3_nt: TGTGCCAGCAGCCAAGTCGCGGGCAGCACAAGAAATTCACCCCTCCACTTT

v_call: TRBV11-2
j_call: TRBJ2-7
d_call: .
clone_size: .
cdr3_aa: CASSLLGPYEQYF
cdr3_nt: TGTGCCAGCAGCTTATTGGGGCCCTACGAGCAGTACTTC

v_call: TRBV28
j_call: TRBJ1-4
d_call: TRBD1
clone_size: .
cdr3_aa: CASSLSTGGNEKLFF
cdr3_nt: TGTGCCAGCAGTTTGTCCACAGGGGGGAACGAAAAACTGTTTTTT

v_call: TRBV27
j_call: TRBJ2-2
d_call: .
clone_size: .
cdr3_aa: CASSLSAYTGELFF
cdr3_nt: TGTGCCAGCAGTTTATCAGCATACACCGGGGAGCTGTTTTTT

v_call: TRBV14
j_call: TRBJ2-1
d_call: TRBD2
clone_size: .
cdr3_aa: CASSQTALAGIVNEQFF
cdr3_nt: TGTGCCAGCAGCCAAACGGCACTAGCGGGGATCGTCAATGAGCAGTTCTTC

v_call: TRBV4-1
j_call: TRBJ2-5
d_call: TRBD2
clone_size: .
cdr3_aa: CASSRTGGEQYF
cdr3_nt: TGCGCCAGCAGCCGAACCGGGGGGGAGCAGTACTTC

v_call: TRBV28
j_call: TRBJ1-2
d_call: TRBD1
clone_size: .
cdr3_aa: CASRSGTASSHYGYTF
cdr3_nt: TGTGCCAGCCGATCCGGGACAGCGAGCTCCCACTATGGCTACACCTTC

v_call: TRBV27
j_call: TRBJ2-1
d_call: .
clone_size: .
cdr3_aa: CASSFRGDNEQFF
cdr3_nt: TGTGCCAGCAGTTTTAGGGGGGACAATGAGCAGTTCTTC

v_call: TRBV13
j_call: TRBJ1-1
d_call: .
clone_size: .
cdr3_aa: CASSLGRQPRANTEAFF
cdr3_nt: TGTGCCAGCAGCTTAGGCCGACAGCCGAGGGCCAACACTGAAGCTTTCTTT

v_call: TRBV2
j_call: TRBJ2-5
d_call: TRBD2
clone_size: .
cdr3_aa: CASSDNRGVGTQYF
cdr3_nt: TGTGCCAGCAGTGACAATCGGGGGGTAGGGACCCAGTACTTC

v_call: TRBV27
j_call: TRBJ2-6
d_call: TRBD1
clone_size: once
cdr3_aa: CASGRLGTGAGANVLTF
cdr3_nt: TGTGCCAGCGGGAGGCTGGGGACAGGGGCTGGGGCCAACGTCCTGACTTTC

v_call: TRBV19
j_call: TRBJ1-1
d_call: .
clone_size: .
cdr3_aa: CASSSPNMNTEAFF
cdr3_nt: TGTGCCAGTAGCTCCCCCAACATGAACACTGAAGCTTTCTTT

v_call: TRBV7-2
j_call: TRBJ2-5
d_call: TRBD2
clone_size: .
cdr3_aa: CASSWNPAGGPETQYF
cdr3_nt: TGTGCCAGCAGCTGGAATCCAGCGGGGGGGCCCGAGACCCAGTACTTC

v_call: TRBV7-4
j_call: TRBJ2-3
d_call: .
clone_size: few
cdr3_aa: CASSLVGGYTDTQYF
cdr3_nt: TGTGCCAGCAGCTTAGTAGGGGGGTACACAGATACGCAGTATTTT

v_call: TRBV7-2
j_call: TRBJ1-1
d_call: .
clone_size: .
cdr3_aa: CASSSRQVTKNTEAFF
cdr3_nt: TGTGCCAGCAGCTCCCGACAGGTGACGAAGAACACTGAAGCTTTCTTT

v_call: TRBV27
j_call: TRBJ2-7
d_call: .
clone_size: few
cdr3_aa: CASSLAMGAAPYEQYF
cdr3_nt: TGTGCCAGCAGTTTAGCGATGGGGGCGGCCCCCTACGAGCAGTACTTC

v_call: TRBV6-6
j_call: TRBJ1-1
d_call: TRBD1
clone_size: .
cdr3_aa: CASSTRTGDTEAFF
cdr3_nt: TGTGCCAGCAGTACCCGGACAGGGGACACTGAAGCTTTCTTT

v_call: TRBV6-1
j_call: TRBJ2-1
d_call: .
clone_size: .
cdr3_aa: CASSTSLSNEQFF
cdr3_nt: TGTGCCAGCAGTACGTCACTCAGCAATGAGCAGTTCTTC

v_call: TRBV27
j_call: TRBJ2-5
d_call: TRBD2
clone_size: .
cdr3_aa: CASSYSASGLGETQYF
cdr3_nt: TGTGCCAGCAGTTATTCGGCTAGCGGCCTCGGGGAGACCCAGTACTTC

v_call: TRBV11-2
j_call: TRBJ2-7
d_call: .
clone_size: .
cdr3_aa: CASSLRGPYEQYF
cdr3_nt: TGTGCCAGCAGCTTACGGGGGCCCTACGAGCAGTACTTC

v_call: TRBV2
j_call: TRBJ1-5
d_call: .
clone_size: .
cdr3_aa: CASNWSPNQPQHF
cdr3_nt: TGTGCCAGCAACTGGTCCCCCAATCAGCCCCAGCATTTT

v_call: TRBV7-7
j_call: TRBJ2-2
d_call: .
clone_size: .
cdr3_aa: CASMQGPNTGELFF
cdr3_nt: TGTGCCAGCATGCAGGGACCGAACACCGGGGAGCTGTTTTTT

v_call: TRBV6-5
j_call: TRBJ1-1
d_call: .
clone_size: .
cdr3_aa: CASIMTELNTEAFF
cdr3_nt: TGTGCCAGCATAATGACAGAGTTGAACACTGAAGCTTTCTTT

v_call: TRBV19
j_call: TRBJ2-7
d_call: .
clone_size: .
cdr3_aa: CASSNGRTSYEQYF
cdr3_nt: TGTGCCAGTAGTAACGGACGGACCTCCTACGAGCAGTACTTC

v_call: TRBV7-9
j_call: TRBJ2-7
d_call: TRBD2
clone_size: .
cdr3_aa: CASSLEGRAYEQYF
cdr3_nt: TGTGCCAGCAGCTTAGAGGGGAGGGCCTACGAGCAGTACTTC

v_call: TRBV19
j_call: TRBJ1-1
d_call: .
clone_size: .
cdr3_aa: CASSIVGGTEAFF
cdr3_nt: TGTGCCAGTAGTATAGTCGGGGGCACTGAAGCTTTCTTT

v_call: TRBV29-1
j_call: TRBJ2-1
d_call: TRBD1
clone_size: .
cdr3_aa: CSTSKGAMNNEQFF
cdr3_nt: TGCAGCACCTCGAAGGGGGCGATGAACAATGAGCAGTTCTTC

v_call: TRBV6-6
j_call: TRBJ2-2
d_call: .
clone_size: .
cdr3_aa: CASKLGNTGELFF
cdr3_nt: TGTGCCAGTAAACTAGGGAACACCGGGGAGCTGTTTTTT

v_call: TRBV7-2
j_call: TRBJ1-5
d_call: TRBD1
clone_size: .
cdr3_aa: CASSLGQGQPQHF
cdr3_nt: TGTGCCAGCAGCTTAGGACAGGGTCAGCCCCAGCATTTT

v_call: TRBV5-1
j_call: TRBJ2-7
d_call: .
clone_size: .
cdr3_aa: CASSLGGGSYEQYF
cdr3_nt: TGCGCCAGCAGCTTGGGGGGAGGCTCTTACGAGCAGTACTTC

v_call: TRBV15
j_call: TRBJ1-5
d_call: .
clone_size: .
cdr3_aa: CATSRAPSGAQHF
cdr3_nt: TGTGCCACCAGCAGAGCCCCCTCGGGGGCCCAGCATTTT

v_call: TRBV5-4
j_call: TRBJ1-3
d_call: TRBD1
clone_size: .
cdr3_aa: CASSSDRTGPGNTIYF
cdr3_nt: TGTGCCAGCAGCTCGGACAGGACAGGGCCTGGAAACACCATATATTTT